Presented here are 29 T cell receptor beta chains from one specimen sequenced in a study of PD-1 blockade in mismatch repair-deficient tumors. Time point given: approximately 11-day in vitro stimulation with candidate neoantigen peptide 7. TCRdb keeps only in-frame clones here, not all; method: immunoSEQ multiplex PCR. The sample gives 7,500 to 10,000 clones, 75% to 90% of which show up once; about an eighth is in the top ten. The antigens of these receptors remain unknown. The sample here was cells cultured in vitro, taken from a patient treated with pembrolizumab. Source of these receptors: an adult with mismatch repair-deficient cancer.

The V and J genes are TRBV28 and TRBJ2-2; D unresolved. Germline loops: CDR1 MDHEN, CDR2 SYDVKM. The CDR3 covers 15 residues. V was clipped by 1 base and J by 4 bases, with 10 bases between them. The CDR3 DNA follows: TGTGCCAGCAGTTTATTGGGGTCGGGCACCGGGGAGCTGTTTTTT. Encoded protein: CASSLLGSGTGELFF. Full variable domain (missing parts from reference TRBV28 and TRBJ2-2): DVKVTQSSRYLVKRTGEKVFLECVQDMDHENMFWYRQDPGLGLRLIYFSYDVKMKEKGDIPEGYSVSREKKERFSLILESASTNQTSMYLCASSLLGSGTGELFFGEGSRLTVL.

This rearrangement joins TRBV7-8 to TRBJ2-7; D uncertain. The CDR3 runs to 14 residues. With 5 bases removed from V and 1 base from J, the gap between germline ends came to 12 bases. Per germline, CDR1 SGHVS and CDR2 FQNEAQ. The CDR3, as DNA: TGTGCCAGCAGCCCTGGACGTTTTTCCTACGAGCAGTACTTC. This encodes CASSPGRFSYEQYF.

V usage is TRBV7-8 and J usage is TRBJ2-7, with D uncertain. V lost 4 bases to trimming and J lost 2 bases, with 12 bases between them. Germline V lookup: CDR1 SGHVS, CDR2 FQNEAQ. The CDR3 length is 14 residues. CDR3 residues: CASSSGRIPYEQYF. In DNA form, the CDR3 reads TGTGCCAGCAGCTCCGGACGGATTCCCTACGAGCAGTACTTC.

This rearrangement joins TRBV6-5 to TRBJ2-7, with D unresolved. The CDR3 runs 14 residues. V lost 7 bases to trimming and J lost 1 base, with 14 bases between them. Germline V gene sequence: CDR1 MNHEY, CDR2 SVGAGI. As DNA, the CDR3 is TGTGCCAGCACCGCCTCCCATATTTCCTACGAGCAGTACTTC. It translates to CASTASHISYEQYF.

The chain's CDR3 is CASSLGTPSGRANEQFF. The CDR3 nucleotides are TGCGCCAGCAGCTTGGGGACGCCTAGCGGGAGGGCAAATGAGCAGTTCTTC. The chain is built from TRBV5-1 and TRBJ2-1; 12 bases are shared with TRBD2. Germline V gene lookup returns CDR1 SGHRS and CDR2 YFSETQ. The CDR3 covers 17 residues. The V segment lost 0 bases and the J segment 7 bases; nucleotides outside the gene matches: 8.

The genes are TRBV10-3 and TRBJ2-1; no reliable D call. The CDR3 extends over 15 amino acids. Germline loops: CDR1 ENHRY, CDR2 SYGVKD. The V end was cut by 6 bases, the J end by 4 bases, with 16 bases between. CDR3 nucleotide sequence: TGTGCCATCAGCCCCGTAGGGTCCTTTTACAATGAGCAGTTCTTC. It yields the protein CAISPVGSFYNEQFF.

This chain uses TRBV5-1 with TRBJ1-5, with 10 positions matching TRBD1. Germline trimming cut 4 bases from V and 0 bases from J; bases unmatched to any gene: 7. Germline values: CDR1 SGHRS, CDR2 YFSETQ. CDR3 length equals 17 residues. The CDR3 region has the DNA TGCGCCAGCAGCCCCGGGACAGGGGAGTATAGCAATCAGCCCCAGCATTTT. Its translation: CASSPGTGEYSNQPQHF. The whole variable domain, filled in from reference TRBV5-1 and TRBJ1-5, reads KAGVTQTPRYLIKTRGQQVTLSCSPISGHRSVSWYQQTPGQGLQFLFEYFSETQRNKGNFPGRFSGRQFSNSRSEMNVSTLELGDSALYLCASSPGTGEYSNQPQHFGDGTRLSIL.

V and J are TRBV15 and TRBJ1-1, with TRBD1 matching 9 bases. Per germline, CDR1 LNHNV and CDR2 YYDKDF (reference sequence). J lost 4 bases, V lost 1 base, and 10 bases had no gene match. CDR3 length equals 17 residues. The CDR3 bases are TGTGCCACCAGCAGAGGGACAGGGGTACTCTTGGGCACTGAAGCTTTCTTT. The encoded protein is CATSRGTGVLLGTEAFF.

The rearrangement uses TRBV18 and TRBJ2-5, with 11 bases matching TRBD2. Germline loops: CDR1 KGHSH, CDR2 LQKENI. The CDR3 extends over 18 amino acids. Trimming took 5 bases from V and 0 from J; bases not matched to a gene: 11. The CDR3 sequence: CASSSLSSTSGNQETQYF. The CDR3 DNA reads TGTGCCAGCTCATCGCTGTCCTCGACTAGCGGGAACCAAGAGACCCAGTACTTC.

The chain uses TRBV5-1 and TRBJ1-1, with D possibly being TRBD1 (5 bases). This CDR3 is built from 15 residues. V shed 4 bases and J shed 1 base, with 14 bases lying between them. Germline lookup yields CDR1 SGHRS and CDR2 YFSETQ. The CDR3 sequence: CASSREGRSNTEAFF. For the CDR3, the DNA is TGCGCCAGCAGCCGGGAGGGACGGTCGAACACTGAAGCTTTCTTT.

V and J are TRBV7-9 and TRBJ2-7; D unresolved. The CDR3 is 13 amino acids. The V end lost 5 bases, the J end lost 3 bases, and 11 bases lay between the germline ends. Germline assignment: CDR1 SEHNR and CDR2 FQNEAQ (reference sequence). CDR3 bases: TGTGCCAGCAGCCCCTCCGGTGGCTACGAGCAGTACTTC. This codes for CASSPSGGYEQYF.

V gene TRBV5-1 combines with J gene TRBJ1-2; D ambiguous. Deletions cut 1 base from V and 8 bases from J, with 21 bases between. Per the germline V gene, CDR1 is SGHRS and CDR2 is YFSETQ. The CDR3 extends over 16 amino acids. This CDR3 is CASSLKGRSRSRGYTF. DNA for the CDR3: TGCGCCAGCAGCTTGAAGGGTCGGTCGAGATCGAGAGGCTACACCTTC.

This CDR3 is CASNPTGVKGYTF. Here the CDR3 DNA reads TGTGCCAGCAATCCGACAGGGGTTAAGGGCTACACCTTC. The J gene is TRBJ1-2, the V gene TRBV5-6, with 8 bases lining up with TRBD1. V lost 6 bases to trimming and J lost 8 bases; unmatched junction nucleotides: 9. The CDR3 covers 13 residues. Germline V lookup: CDR1 SGHDT, CDR2 YYEEEE. Complete variable domain (other parts from reference TRBV5-6 and TRBJ1-2): DAGVTQSPTHLIKTRGQQVTLRCSPKSGHDTVSWYQQALGQGPQFIFQYYEEEERQRGNFPDRFSGHQFPNYSSELNVNALLLGDSALYLCASNPTGVKGYTFGSGTRLTVV.

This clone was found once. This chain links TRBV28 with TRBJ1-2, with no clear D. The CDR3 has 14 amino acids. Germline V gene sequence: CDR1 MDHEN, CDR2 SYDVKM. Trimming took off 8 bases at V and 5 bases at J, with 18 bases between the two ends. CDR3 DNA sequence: TGTGCCAGCGAGAAGGTGTCGGGGAGGTATGGCTACACCTTC. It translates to CASEKVSGRYGYTF.

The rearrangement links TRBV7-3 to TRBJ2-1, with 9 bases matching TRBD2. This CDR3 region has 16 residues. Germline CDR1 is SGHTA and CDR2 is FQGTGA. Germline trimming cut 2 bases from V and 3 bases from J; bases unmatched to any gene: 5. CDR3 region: CASSLGGSGSYNEQFF. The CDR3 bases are TGTGCCAGCAGCTTAGGTGGTAGCGGGAGCTACAATGAGCAGTTCTTC.

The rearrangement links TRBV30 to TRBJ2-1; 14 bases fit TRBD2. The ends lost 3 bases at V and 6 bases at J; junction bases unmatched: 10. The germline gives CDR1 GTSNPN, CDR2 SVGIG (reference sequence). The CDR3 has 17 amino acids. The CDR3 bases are TGTGCCTGGAGGAGACTAGCGGGAGGGCCTAAGGGCAATGAGCAGTTCTTC. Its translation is CAWRRLAGGPKGNEQFF.

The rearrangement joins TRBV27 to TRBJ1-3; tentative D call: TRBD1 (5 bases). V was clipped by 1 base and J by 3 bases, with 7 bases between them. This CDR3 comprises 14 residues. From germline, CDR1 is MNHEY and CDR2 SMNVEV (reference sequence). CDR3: CASSLLGHGNTIYF. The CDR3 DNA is TGTGCCAGCAGTTTATTGGGGCATGGAAACACCATATATTTT.

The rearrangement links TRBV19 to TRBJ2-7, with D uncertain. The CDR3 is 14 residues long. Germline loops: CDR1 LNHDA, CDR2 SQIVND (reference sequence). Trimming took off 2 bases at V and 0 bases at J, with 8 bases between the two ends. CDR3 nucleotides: TGTGCCAGTAGTATAACGGTTTCCTCCTACGAGCAGTACTTC. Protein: CASSITVSSYEQYF.

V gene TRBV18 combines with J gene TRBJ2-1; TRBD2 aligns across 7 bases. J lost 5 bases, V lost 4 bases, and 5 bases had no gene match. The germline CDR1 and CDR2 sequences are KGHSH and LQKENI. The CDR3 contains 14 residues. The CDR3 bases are TGTGCCAGCTCACAGCAGCGGGGTAACAATGAGCAGTTCTTC. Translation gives CASSQQRGNNEQFF.

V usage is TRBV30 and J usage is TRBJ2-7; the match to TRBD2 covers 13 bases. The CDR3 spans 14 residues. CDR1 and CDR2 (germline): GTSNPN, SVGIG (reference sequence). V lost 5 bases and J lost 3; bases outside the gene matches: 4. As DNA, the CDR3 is TGTGCCTGGGCCCGACTAGCGGGGGGCTACGAGCAGTACTTC. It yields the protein CAWARLAGGYEQYF.

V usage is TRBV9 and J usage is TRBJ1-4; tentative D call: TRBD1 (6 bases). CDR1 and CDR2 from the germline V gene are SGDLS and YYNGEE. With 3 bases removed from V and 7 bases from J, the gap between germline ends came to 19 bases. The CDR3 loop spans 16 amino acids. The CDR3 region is CASSESGGQGREKLFF. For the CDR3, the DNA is TGTGCCAGCAGCGAAAGTGGGGGGCAGGGTCGTGAAAAACTGTTTTTT. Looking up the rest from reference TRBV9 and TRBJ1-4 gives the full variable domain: DSGVTQTPKHLITATGQRVTLRCSPRSGDLSVYWYQQSLDQGLQFLIQYYNGEERAKGNILERFSAQQFPDLHSELNLSSLELGDSALYFCASSESGGQGREKLFFGSGTQLSVL.

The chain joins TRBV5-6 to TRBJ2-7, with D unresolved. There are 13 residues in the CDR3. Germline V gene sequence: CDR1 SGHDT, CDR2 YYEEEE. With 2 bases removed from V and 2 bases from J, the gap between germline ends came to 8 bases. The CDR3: CASSFNGAYEQYF. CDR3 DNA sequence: TGTGCCAGCAGCTTTAACGGAGCCTACGAGCAGTACTTC.

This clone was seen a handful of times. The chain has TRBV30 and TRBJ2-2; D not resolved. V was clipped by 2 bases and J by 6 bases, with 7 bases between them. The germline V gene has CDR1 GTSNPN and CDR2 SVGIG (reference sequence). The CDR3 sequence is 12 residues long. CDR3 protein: CAWSQSAGELFF. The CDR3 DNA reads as TGTGCCTGGAGTCAATCGGCCGGGGAGCTGTTTTTT.

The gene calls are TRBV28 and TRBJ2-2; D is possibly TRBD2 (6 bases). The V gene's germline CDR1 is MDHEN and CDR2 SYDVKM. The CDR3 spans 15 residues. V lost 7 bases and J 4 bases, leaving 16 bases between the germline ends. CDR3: CASTPPGEATGELFF. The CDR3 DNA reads TGTGCCAGCACCCCGCCGGGAGAGGCCACCGGGGAGCTGTTTTTT.

In DNA, the CDR3 is TGTGCCAGCAGTGTCCTGGTTATTTACAATGAGCAGTTCTTC. Translation gives CASSVLVIYNEQFF. This chain links TRBV6-1 with TRBJ2-1; D unclear. Trimming took 4 bases from V and 4 from J, leaving 11 bases between them. Germline values: CDR1 MNHNS, CDR2 SASEGT. The CDR3 is 14 residues long.

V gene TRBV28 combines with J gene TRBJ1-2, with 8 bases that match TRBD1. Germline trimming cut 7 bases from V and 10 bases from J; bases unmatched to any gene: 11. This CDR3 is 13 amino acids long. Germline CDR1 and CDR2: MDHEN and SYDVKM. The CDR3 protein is CASTSRQGLFYTF. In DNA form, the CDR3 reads TGTGCCAGCACCTCCCGACAGGGGCTTTTCTACACCTTC.

The CDR3 DNA reads TGTGCCAGCAGTGAAATGCTAGCGGGCAAATACAATGAGCAGTTCTTC. Translated, it gives CASSEMLAGKYNEQFF. The V gene is TRBV2, the J gene TRBJ2-1; TRBD2 aligns across 8 bases. The junction had 7 bases not matched to a gene; V was cut back by 2 bases and J by 4 bases. Germline V CDR1 and CDR2: SNHLY, FYNNEI. The CDR3 sequence is 16 residues long.

The CDR3 spells CASSQRDRGPYYEQYF. The DNA for the CDR3 is TGTGCCAGTAGCCAGAGAGACAGGGGGCCTTATTACGAGCAGTACTTC. This chain uses TRBV19 with TRBJ2-7, with 10 bases matching TRBD1. This CDR3 has 16 amino acids. Germline assignment: CDR1 LNHDA and CDR2 SQIVND (reference sequence). The ends lost 6 bases at V and 4 bases at J; junction bases unmatched: 12.

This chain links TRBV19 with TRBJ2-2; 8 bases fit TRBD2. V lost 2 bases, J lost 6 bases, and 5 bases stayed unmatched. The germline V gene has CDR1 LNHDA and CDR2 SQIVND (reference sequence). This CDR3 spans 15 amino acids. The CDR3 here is CASSIMAGGAGELFF. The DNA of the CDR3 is TGTGCCAGTAGTATAATGGCGGGAGGTGCCGGGGAGCTGTTTTTT.